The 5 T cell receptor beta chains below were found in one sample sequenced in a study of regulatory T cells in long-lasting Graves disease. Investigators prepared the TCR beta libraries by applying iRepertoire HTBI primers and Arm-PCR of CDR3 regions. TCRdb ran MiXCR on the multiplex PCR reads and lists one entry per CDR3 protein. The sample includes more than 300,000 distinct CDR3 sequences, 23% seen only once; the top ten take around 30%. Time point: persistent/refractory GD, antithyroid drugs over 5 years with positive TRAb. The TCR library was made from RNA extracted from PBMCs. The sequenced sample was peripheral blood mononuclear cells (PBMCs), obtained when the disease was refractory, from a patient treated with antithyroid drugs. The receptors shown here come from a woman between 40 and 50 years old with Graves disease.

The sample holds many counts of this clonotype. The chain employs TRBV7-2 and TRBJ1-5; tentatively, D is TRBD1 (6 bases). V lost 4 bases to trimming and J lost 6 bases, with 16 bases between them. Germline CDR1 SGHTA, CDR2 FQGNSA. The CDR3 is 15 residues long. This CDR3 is CASSYWQGISQPQHF. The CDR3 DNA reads TGTGCCAGCAGCTATTGGCAGGGGATAAGTCAGCCCCAGCATTTT.

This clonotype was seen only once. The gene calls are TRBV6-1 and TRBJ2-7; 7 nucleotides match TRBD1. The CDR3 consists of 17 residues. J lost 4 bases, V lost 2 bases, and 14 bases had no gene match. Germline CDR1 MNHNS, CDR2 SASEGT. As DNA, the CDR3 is TGTGCCAGCAGTGAAAGTAATTGGAACAGGGGTATGTACGAGCAGTACTTC. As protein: CASSESNWNRGMYEQYF.

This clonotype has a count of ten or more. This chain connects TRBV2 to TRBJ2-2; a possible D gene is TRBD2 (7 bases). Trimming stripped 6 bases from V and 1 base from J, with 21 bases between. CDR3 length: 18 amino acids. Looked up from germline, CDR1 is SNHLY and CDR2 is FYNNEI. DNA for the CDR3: TGTGCCAGCAGCCACCCGAAAGGGGGGGTCAGGAACACCGGGGAGCTGTTTTTT. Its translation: CASSHPKGGVRNTGELFF.

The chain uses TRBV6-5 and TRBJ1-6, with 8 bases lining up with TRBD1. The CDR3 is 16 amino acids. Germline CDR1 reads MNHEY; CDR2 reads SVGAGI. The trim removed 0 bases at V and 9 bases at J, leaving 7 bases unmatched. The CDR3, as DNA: TGTGCCAGCAGTTACTCGATGGGTACAGGGGGTTCACCCCTCCACTTT. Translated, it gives CASSYSMGTGGSPLHF.

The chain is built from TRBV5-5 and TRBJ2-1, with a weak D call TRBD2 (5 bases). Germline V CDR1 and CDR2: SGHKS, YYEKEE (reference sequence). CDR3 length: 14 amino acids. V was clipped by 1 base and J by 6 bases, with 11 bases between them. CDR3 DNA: TGTGCCAGCAGCTTGCCGGAGGTCGGCAATGAGCAGTTCTTC. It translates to CASSLPEVGNEQFF.